This TCR beta chain was documented in a study of Ad26.COV2.S vaccination and SARS-CoV-2 variants. CDR3 length equals 14 residues. The germline V gene encodes CDR1 SGHTA and CDR2 FQGTGA. With 4 bases removed from V and 3 bases from J, the gap between germline ends came to 12 bases. The assay was immunoSEQ multiplex PCR, and TCRdb's table has in-frame clones only and misses some. The table has some 190,000 clones, roughly 89% seen once; the top ten hold 4.5% to 7.5%. The receptor comes from a human donor who had recovered from COVID-19. V is TRBV7-3 and J is TRBJ1-1, with no clear D. The sequencing here drew on peripheral blood, taken after recovery from COVID-19. CDR3 nucleotides: TGTGCCAGCAGCTCCCCGGAACGGGACACTGAAGCTTTCTTT. Translated: CASSSPERDTEAFF.